The 7 T cell receptor beta chains below come from one sample, sequenced in a study of regulatory T cells in long-lasting Graves disease. The time point: newly diagnosed GD, antithyroid drugs for less than 3 months. TCR sequences were obtained from RNA taken from PBMCs. For TCR beta, libraries came from iRepertoire HTBI primers and Arm-PCR of CDR3 regions. MiXCR, applied by TCRdb to the multiplex PCR reads, yields one record per CDR3 protein. The sample includes about 420,000 distinct CDR3 sequences, 16% of them seen just once. This sample also belongs to another study, concerning T cells in Graves' hyperthyroidism and ophthalmopathy.

Sequenced here: peripheral blood mononuclear cells (PBMCs), sampled at new diagnosis, from a patient treated with antithyroid drugs. Receptors were obtained from a woman aged 18-29 years with Graves disease.

The count of this clonotype is one. A read error may be the cause here, since a much bigger clone is one base away. V and J are TRBV7-2 and TRBJ2-1, with 7 bases fitting TRBD2. After removal of 5 bases from V and 10 bases from J, the junction contained 14 bases not matched to a gene. The CDR3 sequence is 15 residues long. Germline CDR1 reads SGHTA; CDR2 reads FQGNSA. The CDR3 DNA sequence: TGTGCCAGCAGCCCGCGAAGCGGGAACGACTACGAGCAGTTCTTC. Translating it yields CASSPRSGNDYEQFF.

This clonotype was found many times. The chain employs TRBV11-3 and TRBJ2-2, with 9 bases aligning to TRBD1. This CDR3 is 15 amino acids long. Germline-derived CDR1 and CDR2 are SGHNT and YENEEA. V lost 6 bases, J lost 3 bases, and 5 bases stayed unmatched. The CDR3 sequence is CASRSGTGYTGELFF. CDR3 DNA: TGTGCCAGCAGGTCCGGGACAGGGTACACCGGGGAGCTGTTTTTT.

In this sample, this clonotype turned up many times. This chain links TRBV6-1 with TRBJ1-4; the match to TRBD1 covers 7 bases. CDR1 and CDR2 (germline): MNHNS, SASEGT. Losses at the gene ends were 6 bases for V and 4 bases for J; bases not matched to a gene: 5. The CDR3 runs to 14 residues. This CDR3 reads CASSGTAVNEKLFF. The CDR3 bases are TGTGCCAGCAGCGGGACAGCGGTTAATGAAAAACTGTTTTTT.

This clonotype was seen at least ten times. The chain joins TRBV28 to TRBJ2-7, with 8 positions matching TRBD1. The trim removed 4 bases at V and 5 bases at J, leaving 10 bases unmatched. CDR1 and CDR2 from the germline V gene are MDHEN and SYDVKM. The CDR3 is 15 amino acids. CDR3: CASSYRDRKLHEQYF. The CDR3 region has the DNA TGTGCCAGCAGTTACCGGGACAGGAAGTTACACGAGCAGTACTTC.

The gene calls are TRBV19 and TRBJ1-5; D uncertain. The CDR3 has 13 amino acids. Germline values: CDR1 LNHDA, CDR2 SQIVND (reference sequence). Trimming pared 5 bases from V and 3 bases from J, leaving 8 bases between. CDR3 sequence reads: CASSDQNNQPQHF. Written as DNA, the CDR3 is TGTGCCAGTAGTGATCAGAACAATCAGCCCCAGCATTTT.

As to this clonotype: It may be a read error: a sequence one base away is much more abundant. The chain is built from TRBV20-1 and TRBJ2-7; weak D call: TRBD2 (6 bases). CDR1 and CDR2 (germline): DFQATT, SNEGSKA (reference sequence). V lost 3 bases and J 7 bases, leaving 25 bases between the germline ends. The CDR3 is 16 amino acids. CDR3 nucleotide sequence: TGCAGTGCTAGTGGTCTAGCGCTTTTGTTCTACAATGAGCAGTACTTC. It is translated as CSASGLALLFYNEQYF.

Ten or more counts support this clonotype. The rearrangement uses TRBV20-1 and TRBJ2-7, with TRBD2 matching 7 bases. The CDR3 contains 16 residues. Losses at the gene ends were 0 bases for V and 2 bases for J; bases not matched to a gene: 10. Germline CDR1 is DFQATT and CDR2 is SNEGSKA (reference sequence). Here the CDR3 DNA reads TGCAGTGCTAGAGAAGCGGGGTGGACCTCCCCCTACGAGCAGTACTTC. It codes for CSAREAGWTSPYEQYF.